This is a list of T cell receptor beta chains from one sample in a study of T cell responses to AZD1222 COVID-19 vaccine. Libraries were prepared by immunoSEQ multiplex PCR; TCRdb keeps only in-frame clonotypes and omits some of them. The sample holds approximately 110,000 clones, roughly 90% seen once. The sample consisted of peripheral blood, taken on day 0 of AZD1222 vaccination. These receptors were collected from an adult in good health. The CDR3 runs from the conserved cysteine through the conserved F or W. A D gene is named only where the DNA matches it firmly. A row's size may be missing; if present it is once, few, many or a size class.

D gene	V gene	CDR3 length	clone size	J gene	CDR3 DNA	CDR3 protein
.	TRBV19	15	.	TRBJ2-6	TGTGCCAGTAGCGCGCAGGGATCCGGGGCCAACGTCCTGACTTTC	CASSAQGSGANVLTF
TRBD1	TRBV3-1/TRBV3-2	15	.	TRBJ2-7	TGTGCCAGCAGCCAAGGGGGGACAGGAACCTACGAGCAGTACTTC	CASSQGGTGTYEQYF
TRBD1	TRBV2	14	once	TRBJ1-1	TGTGCCAGCCGACAGGGAGTGGTAGAAACTGAAGCTTTCTTT	CASRQGVVETEAFF
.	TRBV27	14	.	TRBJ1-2	TGTGCCAGCAGTATAAAATTGGACCGTGGTGGCTACACCTTC	CASSIKLDRGGYTF
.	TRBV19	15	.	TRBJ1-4	TGTGCCAGTAGTATGGTGGCTGCGACTAATGAAAAACTGTTTTTT	CASSMVAATNEKLFF
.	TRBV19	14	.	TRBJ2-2	TGTGCCAGTACTCACAGGGATGACACCGGGGAGCTGTTTTTT	CASTHRDDTGELFF
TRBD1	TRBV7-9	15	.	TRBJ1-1	TGTGCCAGCAGCTTGGACAGGTTTCAGGGCACTGAAGCTTTCTTT	CASSLDRFQGTEAFF
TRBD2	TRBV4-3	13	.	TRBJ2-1	TGCGCCAGCAGCCAAGATGGGAGGGATGAGCAGTTCTTC	CASSQDGRDEQFF
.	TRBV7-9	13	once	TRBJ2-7	TGTGCCAGCAGCTTCTCCGGGTTTTACGAGCAGTACTTC	CASSFSGFYEQYF
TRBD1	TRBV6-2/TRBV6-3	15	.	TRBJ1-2	TGTGCCAGCAGTTACTCCTCAGGGGGGCCTCTTGGCTACACCTTC	CASSYSSGGPLGYTF
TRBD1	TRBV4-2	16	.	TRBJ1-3	TGTGCCAGCAGCCGGGAACCGCAGGGGGTAGGAAACACCATATATTTT	CASSREPQGVGNTIYF
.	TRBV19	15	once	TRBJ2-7	TGTGCCAGTAGTATAGCCCCCGGCCGATCCTACGAGCAGTACTTC	CASSIAPGRSYEQYF
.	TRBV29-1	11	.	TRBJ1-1	TGCAGCACAGGGAGGGACACTGAAGCTTTCTTT	CSTGRDTEAFF
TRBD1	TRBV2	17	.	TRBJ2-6	TGTGCCAGCAGTGAGTTTAACAGGGGCTTTGGGGCCAACGTCCTGACTTTC	CASSEFNRGFGANVLTF
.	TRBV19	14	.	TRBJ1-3	TGTGCCAGTTTCCCATCCGGGACAGGAAACACCATATATTTT	CASFPSGTGNTIYF
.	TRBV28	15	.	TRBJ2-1	TGTGCCAGCAGGACTCACATTAGCTCCTACAATGAGCAGTTCTTC	CASRTHISSYNEQFF
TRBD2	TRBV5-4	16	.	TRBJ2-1	TGTGCCAGCAGCTTGAAGACTAGCGGGAGATGGGATGAGCAGTTCTTC	CASSLKTSGRWDEQFF
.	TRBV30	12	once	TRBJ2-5	TGTGCCTGGAACAGGCTGCAAGAGACCCAGTACTTC	CAWNRLQETQYF
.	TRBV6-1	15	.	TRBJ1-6	TGTGCCAGCAGTGAAGGGAGCCAGGGGTATTCACCCCTCCACTTT	CASSEGSQGYSPLHF
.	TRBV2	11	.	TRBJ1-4	TGTGCCAGCGTGCTGGGTGAAAAACTGTTTTTT	CASVLGEKLFF
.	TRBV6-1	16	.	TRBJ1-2	TGTGCCAGCAGTGAAGCGCAGGCGACCGCGGGCTATGGCTACACCTTC	CASSEAQATAGYGYTF
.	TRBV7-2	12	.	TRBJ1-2	TGTGCCAGCAGCATGAGTAACTATGGCTACACCTTC	CASSMSNYGYTF
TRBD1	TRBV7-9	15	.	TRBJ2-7	TGTGCCAGCAGCTCTAGTGGGACAGGGGGCGTCGAGCAGTACTTC	CASSSSGTGGVEQYF
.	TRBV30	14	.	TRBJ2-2	TGTGCCTGGAGATCAGGGGGGGACACCGGGGAGCTGTTTTTT	CAWRSGGDTGELFF
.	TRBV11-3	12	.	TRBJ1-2	TGTGCCAGCAGCACGGACAGCGGCGGCTACACCTTC	CASSTDSGGYTF
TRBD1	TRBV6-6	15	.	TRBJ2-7	TGTGCCAGCAGTCGTACAGGGGACAGGGGCTACGAGCAGTACTTC	CASSRTGDRGYEQYF
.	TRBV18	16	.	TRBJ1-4	TGTGCCAGCTCACCCTCTGGTTTGGGATCCAATGAAAAACTGTTTTTT	CASSPSGLGSNEKLFF